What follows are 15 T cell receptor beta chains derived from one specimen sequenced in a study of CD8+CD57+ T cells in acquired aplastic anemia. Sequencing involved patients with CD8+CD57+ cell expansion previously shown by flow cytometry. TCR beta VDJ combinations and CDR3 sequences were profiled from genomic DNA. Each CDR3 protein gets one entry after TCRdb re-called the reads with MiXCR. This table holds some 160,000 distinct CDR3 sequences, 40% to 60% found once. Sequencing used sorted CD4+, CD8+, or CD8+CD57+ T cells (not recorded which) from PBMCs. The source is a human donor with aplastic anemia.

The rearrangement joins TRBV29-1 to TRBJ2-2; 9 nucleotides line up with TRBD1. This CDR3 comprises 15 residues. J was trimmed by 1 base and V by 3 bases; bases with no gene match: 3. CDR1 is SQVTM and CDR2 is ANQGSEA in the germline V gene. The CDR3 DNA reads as TGCAGCGTTGAGGTGGACAGGGGGAACACCGGGGAGCTGTTTTTT. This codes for CSVEVDRGNTGELFF.

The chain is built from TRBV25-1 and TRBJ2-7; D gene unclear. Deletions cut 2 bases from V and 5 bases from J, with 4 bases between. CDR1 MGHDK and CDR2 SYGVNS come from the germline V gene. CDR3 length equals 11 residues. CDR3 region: CASSELNEQYF. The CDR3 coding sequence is TGTGCCAGCAGTGAACTAAACGAGCAGTACTTC.

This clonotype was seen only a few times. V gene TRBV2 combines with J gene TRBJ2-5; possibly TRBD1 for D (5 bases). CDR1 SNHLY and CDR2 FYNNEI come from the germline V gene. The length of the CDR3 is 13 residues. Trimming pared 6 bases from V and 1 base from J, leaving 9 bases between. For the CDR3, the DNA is TGTGCCAGCAGCGACAGAACCCAAGAGACCCAGTACTTC. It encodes CASSDRTQETQYF.

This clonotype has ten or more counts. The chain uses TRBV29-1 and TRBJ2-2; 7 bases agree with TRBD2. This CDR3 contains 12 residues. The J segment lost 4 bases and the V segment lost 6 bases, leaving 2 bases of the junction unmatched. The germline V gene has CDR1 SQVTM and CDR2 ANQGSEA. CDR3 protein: CSVGGGTGELFF. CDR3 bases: TGCAGCGTGGGGGGGGGCACCGGGGAGCTGTTTTTT.

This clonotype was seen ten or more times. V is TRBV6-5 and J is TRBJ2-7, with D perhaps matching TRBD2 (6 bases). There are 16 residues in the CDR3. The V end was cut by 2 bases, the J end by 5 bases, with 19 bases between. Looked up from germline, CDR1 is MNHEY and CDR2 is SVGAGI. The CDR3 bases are TGTGCCAGCAGTTACGGCCGGGAGATTTTCCTCCACGAGCAGTACTTC. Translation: CASSYGREIFLHEQYF.

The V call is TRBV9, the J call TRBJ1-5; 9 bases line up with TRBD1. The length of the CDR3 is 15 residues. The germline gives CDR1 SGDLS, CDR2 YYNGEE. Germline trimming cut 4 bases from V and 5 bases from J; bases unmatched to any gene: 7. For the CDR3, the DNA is TGTGCCAGCAGCCCCACCGGGACAGGGTATCAGCCCCAGCATTTT. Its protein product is CASSPTGTGYQPQHF. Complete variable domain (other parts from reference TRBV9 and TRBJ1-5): DSGVTQTPKHLITATGQRVTLRCSPRSGDLSVYWYQQSLDQGLQFLIQYYNGEERAKGNILERFSAQQFPDLHSELNLSSLELGDSALYFCASSPTGTGYQPQHFGDGTRLSIL.

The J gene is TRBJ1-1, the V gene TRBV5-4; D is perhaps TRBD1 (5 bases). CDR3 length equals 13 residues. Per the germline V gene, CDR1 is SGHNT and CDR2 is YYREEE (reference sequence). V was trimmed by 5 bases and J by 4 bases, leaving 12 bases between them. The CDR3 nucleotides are TGTGCCAGCAGGGGGGGGGAGAGCACTGAAGCTTTCTTT. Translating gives CASRGGESTEAFF.

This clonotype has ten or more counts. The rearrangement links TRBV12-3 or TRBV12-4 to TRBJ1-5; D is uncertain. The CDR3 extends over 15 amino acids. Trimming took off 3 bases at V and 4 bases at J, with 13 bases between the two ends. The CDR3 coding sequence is TGTGCCAGCAGTTTTGGGGTCCCGGTTAATCAGCCCCAGCATTTT. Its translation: CASSFGVPVNQPQHF.

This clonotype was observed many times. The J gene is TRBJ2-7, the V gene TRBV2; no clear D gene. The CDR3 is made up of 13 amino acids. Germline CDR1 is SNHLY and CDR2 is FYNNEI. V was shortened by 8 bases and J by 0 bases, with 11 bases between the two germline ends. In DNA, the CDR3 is TGTGCCAGCCACGGAGACAACTCCTACGAGCAGTACTTC. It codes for CASHGDNSYEQYF.

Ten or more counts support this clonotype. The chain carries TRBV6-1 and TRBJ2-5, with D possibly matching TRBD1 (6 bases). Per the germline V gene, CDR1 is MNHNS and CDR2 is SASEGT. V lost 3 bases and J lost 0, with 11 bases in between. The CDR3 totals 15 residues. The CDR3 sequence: CASSDLDRYQETQYF. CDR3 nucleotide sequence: TGTGCCAGCAGTGATTTAGACAGGTACCAAGAGACCCAGTACTTC.

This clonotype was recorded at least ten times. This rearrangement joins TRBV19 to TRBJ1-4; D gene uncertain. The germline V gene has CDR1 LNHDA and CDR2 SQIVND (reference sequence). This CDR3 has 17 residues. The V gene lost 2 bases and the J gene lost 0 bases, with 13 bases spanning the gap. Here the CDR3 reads CASSIQGRGATNEKLFF. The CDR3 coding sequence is TGTGCCAGTAGTATACAAGGACGTGGAGCAACTAATGAAAAACTGTTTTTT. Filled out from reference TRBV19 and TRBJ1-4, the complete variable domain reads DGGITQSPKYLFRKEGQNVTLSCEQNLNHDAMYWYRQDPGQGLRLIYYSQIVNDFQKGDIAEGYSVSREKKESFPLTVTSAQKNPTAFYLCASSIQGRGATNEKLFFGSGTQLSVL.

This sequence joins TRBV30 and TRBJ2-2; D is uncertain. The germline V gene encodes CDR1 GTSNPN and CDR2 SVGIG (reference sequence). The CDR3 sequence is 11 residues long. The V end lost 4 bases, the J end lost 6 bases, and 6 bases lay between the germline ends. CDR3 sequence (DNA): TGTGCCTGGACAGAGGCCGGGGAGCTGTTTTTT. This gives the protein CAWTEAGELFF.

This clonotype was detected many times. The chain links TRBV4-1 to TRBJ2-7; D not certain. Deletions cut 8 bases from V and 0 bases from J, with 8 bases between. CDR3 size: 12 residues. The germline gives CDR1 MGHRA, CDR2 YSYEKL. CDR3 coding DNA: TGCGCCAGCCGTGGCAACTCCTACGAGCAGTACTTC. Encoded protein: CASRGNSYEQYF.

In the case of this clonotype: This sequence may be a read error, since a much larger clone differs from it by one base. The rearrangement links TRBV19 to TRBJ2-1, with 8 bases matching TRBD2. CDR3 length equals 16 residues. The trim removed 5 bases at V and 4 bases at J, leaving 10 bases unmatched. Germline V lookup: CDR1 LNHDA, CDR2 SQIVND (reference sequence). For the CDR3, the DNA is TGTGCCAGTAGTGACAAGCTAGCGGGCCCATACAATGAGCAGTTCTTC. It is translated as CASSDKLAGPYNEQFF.

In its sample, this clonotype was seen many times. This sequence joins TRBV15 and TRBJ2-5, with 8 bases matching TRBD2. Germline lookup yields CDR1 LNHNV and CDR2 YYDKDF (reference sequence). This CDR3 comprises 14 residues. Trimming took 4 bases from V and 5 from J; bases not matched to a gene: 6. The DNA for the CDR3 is TGTGCCACCAGCACCCGCACGGGGGGGGAGACCCAGTACTTC. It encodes CATSTRTGGETQYF.